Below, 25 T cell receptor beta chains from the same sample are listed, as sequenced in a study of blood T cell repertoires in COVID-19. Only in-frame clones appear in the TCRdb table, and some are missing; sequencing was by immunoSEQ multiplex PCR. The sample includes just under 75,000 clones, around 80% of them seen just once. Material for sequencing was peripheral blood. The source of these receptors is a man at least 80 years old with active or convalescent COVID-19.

The CDR3 nucleotides are TGTGCCAGCAGTCGGGCGACAGGACTCACAGATACGCAGTATTTT. This encodes CASSRATGLTDTQYF. The chain uses TRBV7-9 and TRBJ2-3; possible D gene TRBD1, 6 bases. Germline values: CDR1 SEHNR, CDR2 FQNEAQ (reference sequence). The CDR3 spans 15 residues. V lost 6 bases and J lost 2, with 15 bases in between.

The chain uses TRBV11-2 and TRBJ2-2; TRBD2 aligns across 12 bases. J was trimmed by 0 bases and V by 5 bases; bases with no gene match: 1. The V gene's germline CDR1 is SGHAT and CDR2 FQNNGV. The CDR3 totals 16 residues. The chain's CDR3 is CASSRTSGANTGELFF. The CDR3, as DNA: TGTGCCAGCAGCAGGACTAGCGGGGCGAACACCGGGGAGCTGTTTTTT.

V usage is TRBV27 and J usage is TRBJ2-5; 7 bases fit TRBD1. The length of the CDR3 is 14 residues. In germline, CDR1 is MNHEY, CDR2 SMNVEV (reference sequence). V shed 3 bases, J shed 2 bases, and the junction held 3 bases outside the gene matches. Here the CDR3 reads CASSFLGQQETQYF. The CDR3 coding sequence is TGTGCCAGCAGTTTCCTGGGACAGCAAGAGACCCAGTACTTC.

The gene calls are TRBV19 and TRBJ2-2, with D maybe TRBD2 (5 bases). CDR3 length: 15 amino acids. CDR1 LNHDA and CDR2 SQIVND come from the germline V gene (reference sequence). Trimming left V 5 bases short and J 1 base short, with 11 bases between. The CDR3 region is CASSGRHLNTGELFF. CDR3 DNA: TGTGCCAGTAGTGGGAGACACTTGAACACCGGGGAGCTGTTTTTT.

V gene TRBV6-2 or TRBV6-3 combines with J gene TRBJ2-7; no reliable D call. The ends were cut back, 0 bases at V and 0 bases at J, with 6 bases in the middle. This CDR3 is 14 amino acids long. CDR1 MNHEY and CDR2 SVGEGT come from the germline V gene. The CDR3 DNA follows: TGTGCCAGCAGTTACTCAACTGACTCCTACGAGCAGTACTTC. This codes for CASSYSTDSYEQYF.

In DNA form, the CDR3 reads TGTGCCAGCAGCTTGGAGACAGGGTATAGTAATGAGCAGTTCTTC. Its protein product is CASSLETGYSNEQFF. The V gene is TRBV5-6, the J gene TRBJ2-1, with 7 positions matching TRBD1. CDR1 is SGHDT and CDR2 is YYEEEE in the germline V gene. The CDR3 covers 15 residues. V shed 0 bases and J 7 bases; nucleotides not matched to a gene: 7.

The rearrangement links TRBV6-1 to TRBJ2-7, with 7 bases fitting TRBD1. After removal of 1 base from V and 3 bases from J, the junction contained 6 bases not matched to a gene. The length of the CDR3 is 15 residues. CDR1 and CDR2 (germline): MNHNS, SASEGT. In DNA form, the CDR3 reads TGTGCCAGCAGTGAAGAGGTGGGGGACAGCTACGAGCAGTACTTC. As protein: CASSEEVGDSYEQYF.

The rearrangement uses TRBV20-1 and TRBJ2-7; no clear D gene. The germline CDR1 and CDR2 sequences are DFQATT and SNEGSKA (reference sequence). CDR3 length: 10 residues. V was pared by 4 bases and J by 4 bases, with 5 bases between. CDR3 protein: CSATQYEQYF. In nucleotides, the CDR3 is TGCAGTGCTACTCAGTACGAGCAGTACTTC.

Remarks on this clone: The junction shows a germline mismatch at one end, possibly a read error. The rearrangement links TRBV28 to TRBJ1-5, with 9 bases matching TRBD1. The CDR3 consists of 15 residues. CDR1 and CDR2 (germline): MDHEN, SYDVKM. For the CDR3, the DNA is TGTGCCAGCAGTCAAGGGGGACAGGGAAATCTGCCCCAGCATTTT. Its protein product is CASSQGGQGNLPQHF.

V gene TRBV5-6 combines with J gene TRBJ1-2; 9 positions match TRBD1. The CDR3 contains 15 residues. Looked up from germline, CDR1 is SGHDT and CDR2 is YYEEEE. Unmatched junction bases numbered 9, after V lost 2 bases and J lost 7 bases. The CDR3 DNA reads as TGTGCCAGCAGCTTCCTAGGACAGGGGTCAGGTGGCTACACCTTC. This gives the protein CASSFLGQGSGGYTF.

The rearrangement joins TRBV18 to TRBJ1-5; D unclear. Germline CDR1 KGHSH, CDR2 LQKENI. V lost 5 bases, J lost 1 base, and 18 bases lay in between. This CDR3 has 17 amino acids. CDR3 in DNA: TGTGCCAGCTCATCTGAGCCCCTGCTTTTCAGCAATCAGCCCCAGCATTTT. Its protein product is CASSSEPLLFSNQPQHF.

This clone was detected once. The CDR3 sequence is CASSQGQGIYNEQFF. CDR3 DNA sequence: TGTGCCAGCAGCCAGGGACAGGGCATCTACAATGAGCAGTTCTTC. The chain links TRBV7-9 to TRBJ2-1; 9 bases map to TRBD1. In germline, CDR1 is SEHNR, CDR2 FQNEAQ (reference sequence). V lost 5 bases to trimming and J lost 3 bases; unmatched junction nucleotides: 5. There are 15 residues in the CDR3.

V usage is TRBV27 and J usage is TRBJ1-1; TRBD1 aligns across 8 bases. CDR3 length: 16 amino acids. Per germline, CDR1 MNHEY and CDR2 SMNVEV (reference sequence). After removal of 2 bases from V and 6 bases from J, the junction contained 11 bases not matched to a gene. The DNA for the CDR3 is TGTGCCAGCAGTTTAGACAGGGGCTTTGGGTTATCTGAAGCTTTCTTT. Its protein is CASSLDRGFGLSEAFF.

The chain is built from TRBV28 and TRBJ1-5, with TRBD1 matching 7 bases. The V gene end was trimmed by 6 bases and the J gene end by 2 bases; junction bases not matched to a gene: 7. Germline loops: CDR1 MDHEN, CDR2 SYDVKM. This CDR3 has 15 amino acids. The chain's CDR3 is CASRAWGQRNQPQHF. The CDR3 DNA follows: TGTGCCAGCAGGGCTTGGGGACAGCGCAATCAGCCCCAGCATTTT. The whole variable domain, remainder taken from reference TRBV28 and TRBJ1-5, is DVKVTQSSRYLVKRTGEKVFLECVQDMDHENMFWYRQDPGLGLRLIYFSYDVKMKEKGDIPEGYSVSREKKERFSLILESASTNQTSMYLCASRAWGQRNQPQHFGDGTRLSIL.

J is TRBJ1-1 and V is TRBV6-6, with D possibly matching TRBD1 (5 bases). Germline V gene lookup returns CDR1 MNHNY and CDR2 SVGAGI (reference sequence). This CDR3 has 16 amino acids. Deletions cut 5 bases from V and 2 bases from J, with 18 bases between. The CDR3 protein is CASSPGGRSGNTEAFF. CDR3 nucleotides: TGTGCCAGCAGTCCCGGGGGGAGGTCGGGAAACACTGAAGCTTTCTTT.

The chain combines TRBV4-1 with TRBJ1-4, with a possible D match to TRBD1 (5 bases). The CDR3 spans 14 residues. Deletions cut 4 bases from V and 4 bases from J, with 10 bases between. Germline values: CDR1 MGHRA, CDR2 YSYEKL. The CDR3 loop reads CASSPGGFNEKLFF. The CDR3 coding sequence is TGCGCCAGCAGCCCTGGGGGGTTTAATGAAAAACTGTTTTTT.

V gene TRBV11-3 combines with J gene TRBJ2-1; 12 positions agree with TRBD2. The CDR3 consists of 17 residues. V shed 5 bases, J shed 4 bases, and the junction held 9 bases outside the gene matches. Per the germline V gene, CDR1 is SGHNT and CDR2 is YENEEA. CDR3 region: CASSGALAGGFYNEQFF. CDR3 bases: TGTGCCAGCAGCGGGGCACTAGCGGGGGGTTTTTACAATGAGCAGTTCTTC. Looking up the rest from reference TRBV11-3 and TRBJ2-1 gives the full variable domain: EAGVVQSPRYKIIEKKQPVAFWCNPISGHNTLYWYLQNLGQGPELLIRYENEEAVDDSQLPKDRFSAERLKGVDSTLKIQPAELGDSAVYLCASSGALAGGFYNEQFFGPGTRLTVL.

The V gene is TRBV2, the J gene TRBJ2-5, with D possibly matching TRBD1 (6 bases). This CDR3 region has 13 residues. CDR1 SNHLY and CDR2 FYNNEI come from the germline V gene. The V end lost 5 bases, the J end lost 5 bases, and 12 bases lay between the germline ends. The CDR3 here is CASSLRGGETQYF. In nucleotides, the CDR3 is TGTGCCAGCAGTCTCAGGGGTGGGGAGACCCAGTACTTC. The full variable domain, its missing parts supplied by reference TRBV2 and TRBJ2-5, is EPEVTQTPSHQVTQMGQEVILRCVPISNHLYFYWYRQILGQKVEFLVSFYNNEISEKSEIFDDQFSVERPDGSNFTLKIRSTKLEDSAMYFCASSLRGGETQYFGPGTRLLVL.

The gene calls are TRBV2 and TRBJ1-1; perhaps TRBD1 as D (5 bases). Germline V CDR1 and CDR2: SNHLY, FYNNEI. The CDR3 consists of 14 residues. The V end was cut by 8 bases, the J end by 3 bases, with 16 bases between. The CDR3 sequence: CASGGGGRDTEAFF. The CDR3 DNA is TGTGCCAGCGGGGGGGGTGGCAGGGACACTGAAGCTTTCTTT.

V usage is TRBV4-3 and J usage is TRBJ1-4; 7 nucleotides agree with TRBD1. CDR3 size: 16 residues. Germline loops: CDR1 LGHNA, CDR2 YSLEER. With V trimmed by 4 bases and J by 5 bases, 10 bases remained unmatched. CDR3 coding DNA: TGCGCCAGCAGCCCACTTTGGGGACAGTTAAATGAAAAACTGTTTTTT. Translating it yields CASSPLWGQLNEKLFF.

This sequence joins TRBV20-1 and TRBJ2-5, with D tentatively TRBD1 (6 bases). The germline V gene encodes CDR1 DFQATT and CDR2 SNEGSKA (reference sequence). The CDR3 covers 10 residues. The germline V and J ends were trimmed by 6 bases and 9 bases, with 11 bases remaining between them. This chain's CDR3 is CSAGAEAQYF. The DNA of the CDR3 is TGCAGTGCGGGGGCTGAAGCCCAGTACTTC.

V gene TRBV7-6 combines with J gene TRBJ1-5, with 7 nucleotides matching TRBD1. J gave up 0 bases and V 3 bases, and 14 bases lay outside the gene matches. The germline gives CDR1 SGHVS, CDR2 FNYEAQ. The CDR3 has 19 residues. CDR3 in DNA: TGTGCCAGCAGCTTTGACATTATATGGGACAGTTATAGCAATCAGCCCCAGCATTTT. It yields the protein CASSFDIIWDSYSNQPQHF.

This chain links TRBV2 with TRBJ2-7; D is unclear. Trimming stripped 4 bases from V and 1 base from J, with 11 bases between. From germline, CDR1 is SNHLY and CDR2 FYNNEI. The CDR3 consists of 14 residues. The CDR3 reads CASSVEIRSYEQYF. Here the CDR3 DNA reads TGTGCCAGCAGTGTCGAGATCAGGTCCTACGAGCAGTACTTC.

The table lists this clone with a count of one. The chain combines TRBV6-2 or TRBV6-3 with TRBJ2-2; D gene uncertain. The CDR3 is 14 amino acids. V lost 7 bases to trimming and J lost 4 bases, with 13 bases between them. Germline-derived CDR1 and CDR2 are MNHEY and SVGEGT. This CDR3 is CASTPLRSTGELFF. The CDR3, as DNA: TGTGCCAGCACCCCCTTGCGAAGCACCGGGGAGCTGTTTTTT.

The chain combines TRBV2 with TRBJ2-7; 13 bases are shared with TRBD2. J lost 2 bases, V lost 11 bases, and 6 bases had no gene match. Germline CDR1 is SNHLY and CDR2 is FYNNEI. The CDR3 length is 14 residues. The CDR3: CAGTSGAHAYEQYF. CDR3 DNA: TGTGCCGGGACTAGCGGGGCGCACGCCTACGAGCAGTACTTC.